One and the same sample provided the 28 T cell receptor beta chains below, sequenced in a study of blood T cell repertoires in COVID-19. Assay used: immunoSEQ multiplex PCR; TCRdb lists only in-frame clones, some missing. This table holds about 400,000 clones, over 75% found once. Sequencing was performed on PBMCs or T cells enriched from blood (not recorded which). The receptors were sampled from a woman in her thirties or forties with acute COVID-19.

The genes are TRBV29-1 and TRBJ1-2, with D possibly matching TRBD1 (6 bases). V shed 0 bases and J shed 4 bases, with 18 bases lying between them. The CDR3 extends over 16 amino acids. Looked up from germline, CDR1 is SQVTM and CDR2 is ANQGSEA. CDR3 DNA sequence: TGCAGCGTTGAAGATGCCAGGGGTGGGCTCAGCTATGGCTACACCTTC. Encoded protein: CSVEDARGGLSYGYTF.

The chain links TRBV6-5 to TRBJ1-5, with D perhaps TRBD1 (6 bases). Trimming took 6 bases from V and 2 from J, leaving 14 bases between them. Germline-derived CDR1 and CDR2 are MNHEY and SVGAGI. The CDR3 runs to 15 residues. The CDR3 loop reads CASRPIGGGNQPQHF. For the CDR3, the DNA is TGTGCCAGCAGACCTATAGGGGGGGGCAATCAGCCCCAGCATTTT.

The chain links TRBV30 to TRBJ2-5; D might be TRBD2 (7 bases). Trimming removed 2 bases from V and 4 bases from J, with 14 bases in between. The germline V gene encodes CDR1 GTSNPN and CDR2 SVGIG (reference sequence). The CDR3 has 14 residues. The CDR3 DNA is TGTGCCTGGAGTTATGGCGGGGGCCCAGAGACCCAGTACTTC. Translation: CAWSYGGGPETQYF.

V is TRBV5-1 and J is TRBJ2-5; 8 bases line up with TRBD1. The CDR3 consists of 17 residues. V dropped 4 bases and J dropped 4; count of bases not matched to a gene: 15. The germline CDR1 and CDR2 sequences are SGHRS and YFSETQ. Here the CDR3 reads CASSHLRGLGIAETQYF. For the CDR3, the DNA is TGCGCCAGCAGCCACCTCAGGGGGCTGGGGATAGCAGAGACCCAGTACTTC.

This clone was found a few times. This sequence joins TRBV30 and TRBJ2-3; maybe TRBD2 (7 bases). V lost 2 bases and J 2 bases, leaving 14 bases between the germline ends. CDR1 and CDR2 (germline): GTSNPN, SVGIG (reference sequence). The CDR3 spans 15 residues. The CDR3 DNA reads TGTGCCTGGAGTCCAACGGGGGGCCCCACAGATACGCAGTATTTT. Translation gives CAWSPTGGPTDTQYF.

The chain carries TRBV9 and TRBJ2-5, with D maybe TRBD2 (6 bases). CDR3 length: 13 residues. V lost 4 bases to trimming and J lost 3 bases, with 10 bases between them. From germline, CDR1 is SGDLS and CDR2 YYNGEE. CDR3 amino acids: CASSHGLKETQYF. The CDR3 region has the DNA TGTGCCAGCAGCCACGGACTAAAAGAGACCCAGTACTTC.

The chain is built from TRBV19 and TRBJ2-5; TRBD2 matches 12 bases. The CDR3 has 14 residues. Losses at the gene ends were 11 bases for V and 5 bases for J; bases not matched to a gene: 9. Germline CDR1 reads LNHDA; CDR2 reads SQIVND (reference sequence). The CDR3 bases are TGTGCCTCCACTAGCGGGGGGCTATGGGAGACCCAGTACTTC. Translation gives CASTSGGLWETQYF.

The chain combines TRBV5-1 with TRBJ2-7, with TRBD1 matching over 7 bases. Trimming at V came to 2 bases and at J to 0 bases, leaving 5 bases not matched to a gene. Per germline, CDR1 SGHRS and CDR2 YFSETQ. CDR3 length: 15 amino acids. CDR3 loop: CASSFSAGGSYEQYF. The CDR3 bases are TGCGCCAGCAGCTTTAGTGCAGGGGGCTCCTACGAGCAGTACTTC.

J is TRBJ2-1 and V is TRBV5-1; D perhaps matches TRBD1 (6 bases). The germline CDR1 and CDR2 sequences are SGHRS and YFSETQ. The V and J ends lost 0 bases and 4 bases respectively, with 11 bases between them. There are 15 residues in the CDR3. This chain's CDR3 is CASSLEGTSYNEQFF. The DNA of the CDR3 is TGCGCCAGCAGCTTGGAGGGGACATCATACAATGAGCAGTTCTTC.

The V and J genes are TRBV2 and TRBJ1-6; D is uncertain. This CDR3 region has 13 residues. CDR1 SNHLY and CDR2 FYNNEI come from the germline V gene. Trimming stripped 2 bases from V and 9 bases from J, with 8 bases between. CDR3 protein: CASSERESSPLHF. The DNA of the CDR3 is TGTGCCAGCAGTGAAAGGGAGAGTTCACCCCTCCACTTT.

J is TRBJ1-1 and V is TRBV14; D uncertain. CDR1 is SGHDN and CDR2 is FVKESK in the germline V gene. CDR3 length: 16 amino acids. Trimming removed 1 base from V and 1 base from J, with 13 bases in between. CDR3 sequence (DNA): TGTGCCAGCAGCCAAGTTTTCCTTCCTAGGAACACTGAAGCTTTCTTT. This translates into CASSQVFLPRNTEAFF. The variable domain in full, with the rest retrieved from reference TRBV14 and TRBJ1-1, is EAGVTQFPSHSVIEKGQTVTLRCDPISGHDNLYWYRRVMGKEIKFLLHFVKESKQDESGMPNNRFLAERTGGTYSTLKVQPAELEDSGVYFCASSQVFLPRNTEAFFGQGTRLTVV.

V gene TRBV9 combines with J gene TRBJ2-7, with D tentatively TRBD2 (5 bases). The CDR3 is 13 residues long. V was shortened by 4 bases and J by 5 bases, with 13 bases between the two germline ends. Per germline, CDR1 SGDLS and CDR2 YYNGEE. For the CDR3, the DNA is TGTGCCAGCAGCCGACAATTCGGGAACGAGCAGTACTTC. Its protein is CASSRQFGNEQYF.

This clone was counted only a few times. At the DNA level, this CDR3 is encoded by other sequences in the same sample as well. The V and J genes are TRBV9 and TRBJ2-7; 8 nucleotides align to TRBD1. CDR3 length: 14 residues. V shed 4 bases and J 4 bases; nucleotides not matched to a gene: 7. Germline CDR1 is SGDLS and CDR2 is YYNGEE. This CDR3 reads CASSPGQGNYEQYF. CDR3 DNA: TGTGCCAGCAGCCCTGGACAGGGTAATTACGAGCAGTACTTC.

The chain uses TRBV30 and TRBJ2-5, with TRBD2 identical over 8 bases. Germline lookup yields CDR1 GTSNPN and CDR2 SVGIG (reference sequence). V shed 4 bases, J shed 3 bases, and the junction held 7 bases outside the gene matches. The CDR3 totals 14 residues. The CDR3 coding sequence is TGTGCCTGGAAAACGGGACTAGTGGAAGAGACCCAGTACTTC. This codes for CAWKTGLVEETQYF.

This clone was recorded once. The CDR3 spells CATSRGRGYNSPLHF. The CDR3 nucleotides read TGTGCCACCAGCAGAGGCAGGGGCTATAATTCACCCCTCCACTTT. The chain joins TRBV15 to TRBJ1-6; weak D call: TRBD1 (6 bases). This CDR3 spans 15 amino acids. V lost 1 base and J 3 bases, leaving 7 bases between the germline ends. CDR1 LNHNV and CDR2 YYDKDF come from the germline V gene (reference sequence).

The chain couples TRBV29-1 to TRBJ1-2, with TRBD1 as a possible D gene (5 bases). The CDR3 consists of 12 residues. CDR1 and CDR2 from the germline V gene are SQVTM and ANQGSEA. V was pared by 6 bases and J by 8 bases, with 16 bases between. CDR3 coding DNA: TGCAGCGTCGAGTTCCGGGGGACGGGCTACACCTTC. This gives the protein CSVEFRGTGYTF.

The chain couples TRBV19 to TRBJ2-7; 10 bases match TRBD1. The V and J ends lost 4 bases and 6 bases, in that order; junction bases with no gene match: 9. The CDR3 has 15 amino acids. Germline V gives CDR1 LNHDA, CDR2 SQIVND (reference sequence). Here the CDR3 DNA reads TGTGCCAGTAGTACAACCCGGGACAGGGGATTCGAGCAGTACTTC. Translation gives CASSTTRDRGFEQYF. The complete variable domain, with remaining parts taken from reference TRBV19 and TRBJ2-7, reads DGGITQSPKYLFRKEGQNVTLSCEQNLNHDAMYWYRQDPGQGLRLIYYSQIVNDFQKGDIAEGYSVSREKKESFPLTVTSAQKNPTAFYLCASSTTRDRGFEQYFGPGTRLTVT.

The chain uses TRBV11-3 and TRBJ1-2, with no clear D. CDR1 and CDR2 from the germline V gene are SGHNT and YENEEA. V shed 0 bases and J shed 2 bases, with 7 bases lying between them. The CDR3 loop spans 14 amino acids. The CDR3 DNA is TGTGCCAGCAGCTTAGATGGGCCCAACTATGGCTACACCTTC. Amino acids: CASSLDGPNYGYTF.

The chain joins TRBV5-1 to TRBJ1-6; D remains ambiguous. Germline values: CDR1 SGHRS, CDR2 YFSETQ. The length of the CDR3 is 16 residues. The germline V and J ends were trimmed by 0 bases and 2 bases, with 9 bases remaining between them. CDR3 coding DNA: TGCGCCAGCAGCTTGGAGTCGGTAACCTATAATTCACCCCTCCACTTT. Encoded protein: CASSLESVTYNSPLHF.

This chain connects TRBV6-1 to TRBJ2-1; TRBD1 matches 8 bases. Germline V CDR1 and CDR2: MNHNS, SASEGT. V was pared by 0 bases and J by 14 bases, with 9 bases of the junction left unmatched. There are 14 residues in the CDR3. The CDR3 sequence: CASSEAAQGAGKFF. CDR3 nucleotides: TGTGCCAGCAGTGAAGCTGCCCAGGGGGCGGGTAAGTTCTTC.

This chain links TRBV3-1 (or the pseudogene TRBV3-2) with TRBJ1-2; 9 nucleotides align to TRBD1. V shed 1 base and J 4 bases; nucleotides not matched to a gene: 7. Germline lookup yields CDR1 LGHDT and CDR2 YNNKEL (reference sequence). The CDR3 contains 16 residues. Written as DNA, the CDR3 is TGTGCCAGCAGCCAAGGGGGGACAGGGATGGCCTATGGCTACACCTTC. This codes for CASSQGGTGMAYGYTF.

The J gene is TRBJ1-2, the V gene TRBV6-5; 8 nucleotides line up with TRBD1. V lost 0 bases and J lost 4; bases outside the gene matches: 4. The CDR3 covers 15 residues. CDR1 and CDR2 from the germline V gene are MNHEY and SVGAGI. The CDR3 region has the DNA TGTGCCAGCAGTTACTCGAGACAGGGGACCTATGGCTACACCTTC. Encoded protein: CASSYSRQGTYGYTF.

The J gene is TRBJ2-5, the V gene TRBV19; D may be TRBD2 (5 bases). The CDR3 is 13 amino acids. Per the germline V gene, CDR1 is LNHDA and CDR2 is SQIVND (reference sequence). The V and J ends lost 5 bases and 5 bases respectively, with 12 bases between them. The CDR3 protein is CASSPRVGETQYF. The DNA for the CDR3 is TGTGCCAGTAGTCCGAGGGTTGGTGAGACCCAGTACTTC. Filled out from reference TRBV19 and TRBJ2-5, the complete variable domain reads DGGITQSPKYLFRKEGQNVTLSCEQNLNHDAMYWYRQDPGQGLRLIYYSQIVNDFQKGDIAEGYSVSREKKESFPLTVTSAQKNPTAFYLCASSPRVGETQYFGPGTRLLVL.

The table lists this clone with a count of one. This chain links TRBV24-1 with TRBJ1-1; TRBD1 might be the D (5 bases). The ends were cut back, 4 bases at V and 6 bases at J, with 17 bases in the middle. Germline CDR1 KGHDR, CDR2 SFDVKD. The CDR3 consists of 15 residues. CDR3 region: CATSEVEDKHAEAFF. The CDR3 coding sequence is TGTGCCACCAGTGAAGTCGAGGACAAGCACGCTGAAGCTTTCTTT.

The V gene is TRBV27, the J gene TRBJ2-6, with unresolved D. Germline V gene lookup returns CDR1 MNHEY and CDR2 SMNVEV (reference sequence). The CDR3 loop spans 14 amino acids. Trimming shortened V by 1 base and J by 9 bases, and 10 bases separated the two germline ends. CDR3 sequence reads: CASSLLGSGNVLTF. The DNA of the CDR3 is TGTGCCAGCAGTTTATTGGGTTCGGGCAACGTCCTGACTTTC.

The chain joins TRBV11-2 to TRBJ1-4, with 11 positions matching TRBD1. Germline trimming cut 2 bases from V and 7 bases from J; bases unmatched to any gene: 9. The CDR3 spans 17 residues. Germline CDR1 and CDR2: SGHAT and FQNNGV. The CDR3 region has the DNA TGTGCCAGCAGCTTAAAGCTTTGGGACAGGGGGGTTGAAAAACTGTTTTTT. It codes for CASSLKLWDRGVEKLFF. Drawing the rest from reference TRBV11-2 and TRBJ1-4, the complete variable domain is EAGVAQSPRYKIIEKRQSVAFWCNPISGHATLYWYQQILGQGPKLLIQFQNNGVVDDSQLPKDRFSAERLKGVDSTLKIQPAKLEDSAVYLCASSLKLWDRGVEKLFFGSGTQLSVL.

V and J are TRBV5-4 and TRBJ1-4; D gene ambiguous. The V gene lost 9 bases and the J gene lost 7 bases, with 13 bases spanning the gap. The CDR3 is made up of 12 amino acids. Germline V gene data show CDR1 as SGHNT and CDR2 as YYREEE (reference sequence). Written as DNA, the CDR3 is TGTGCCACCTCGTCGAGTTCTGAAAAACTGTTTTTT. Translating gives CATSSSSEKLFF.

This clone was seen more than once but under ten times. The rearrangement joins TRBV30 to TRBJ2-7, with 8 bases that match TRBD1. Germline trimming cut 5 bases from V and 3 bases from J; bases unmatched to any gene: 0. Per the germline V gene, CDR1 is GTSNPN and CDR2 is SVGIG (reference sequence). The CDR3 has 11 amino acids. The CDR3 region has the DNA TGTGCCTGGGGACAGGGCTACGAGCAGTACTTC. It codes for CAWGQGYEQYF. The full variable domain, with the rest looked up from reference TRBV30 and TRBJ2-7, is SQTIHQWPATLVQPVGSPLSLECTVEGTSNPNLYWYRQAAGRGLQLLFYSVGIGQISSEVPQNLSASRPQDRQFILSSKKLLLSDSGFYLCAWGQGYEQYFGPGTRLTVT.